One sample yielded the 24 T cell receptor beta chains listed below, sequenced in a study of T cell responses to AZD1222 COVID-19 vaccine. Data came from immunoSEQ multiplex PCR; TCRdb stores just in-frame clones and leaves some out. The table has approximately 120,000 clones, roughly nine tenths seen once. Sequences were derived from peripheral blood, sampled on day 0 of AZD1222 vaccination. The origin of the receptors is an adult in good health.

The V call is TRBV12-3 or TRBV12-4, the J call TRBJ1-2; the D is unclear. The ends were cut back, 0 bases at V and 4 bases at J, with 6 bases in the middle. There are 13 residues in the CDR3. Here the CDR3 reads CASSLAGVYGYTF. The CDR3 DNA sequence: TGTGCCAGCAGTTTAGCCGGAGTCTATGGCTACACCTTC.

This chain connects TRBV20-1 to TRBJ2-7, with no clear D. Germline V lookup: CDR1 DFQATT, CDR2 SNEGSKA (reference sequence). Trimming stripped 3 bases from V and 2 bases from J, with 11 bases between. The CDR3 loop spans 13 amino acids. The CDR3 nucleotides are TGCAGTGCTAGTCTCGCGATTACCTACGAGCAGTACTTC. This encodes CSASLAITYEQYF.

The chain links TRBV30 to TRBJ1-1; D is ambiguous. Trimming left V 4 bases short and J 1 base short, with 19 bases between. The germline V gene encodes CDR1 GTSNPN and CDR2 SVGIG (reference sequence). The CDR3 loop spans 16 amino acids. This chain's CDR3 is CAWNSQRFGENTEAFF. CDR3 in DNA: TGTGCCTGGAACTCCCAAAGATTTGGGGAGAACACTGAAGCTTTCTTT.

This chain uses TRBV20-1 with TRBJ1-4; D remains unclear. CDR1 DFQATT and CDR2 SNEGSKA come from the germline V gene (reference sequence). This CDR3 has 10 amino acids. V dropped 6 bases and J dropped 6 bases, with 5 bases sitting between them. The CDR3 is CSAGDEKLFF. In DNA form, the CDR3 reads TGCAGTGCCGGGGATGAAAAACTGTTTTTT.

The DNA of the CDR3 is TGTGCCAGCAGCTTGGACAGTTTTGACTATGGCTACACCTTC. It encodes CASSLDSFDYGYTF. This rearrangement joins TRBV7-2 to TRBJ1-2; D might be TRBD1 (6 bases). Germline CDR1 reads SGHTA; CDR2 reads FQGNSA. The CDR3 totals 14 residues. Deletions cut 3 bases from V and 3 bases from J, with 11 bases between.

The chain employs TRBV27 and TRBJ2-7; TRBD2 matches at 8 bases. V shed 4 bases, J shed 9 bases, and the junction held 14 bases outside the gene matches. The CDR3 is 15 amino acids. Germline CDR1 MNHEY, CDR2 SMNVEV (reference sequence). The chain's CDR3 is CASSSVGAGAGGQYF. CDR3 sequence (DNA): TGTGCCAGCAGTTCCGTGGGGGCGGGCGCGGGGGGGCAGTACTTC.

Notes on this clone: No conserved phenylalanine or tryptophan ends this CDR3, so it is likely a read error. It is unclear where the CDR3 begins or ends on the DNA, so no DNA is shown, and the CDR3 is as TCRdb lists it. The gene calls are TRBV5-4 and TRBJ1-5. The CDR3 contains 9 residues when both ends are counted. Germline V CDR1 and CDR2: SGHNT, YYREEE (reference sequence). The CDR3 loop reads CASSIHEGI.

The chain links TRBV30 to TRBJ1-1; D is undetermined. The V end was cut by 3 bases, the J end by 1 base, with 12 bases between. This CDR3 is built from 14 residues. Germline V gene data show CDR1 as GTSNPN and CDR2 as SVGIG (reference sequence). The chain's CDR3 is CAWSRFSPNTEAFF. DNA for the CDR3: TGTGCCTGGAGCCGGTTCAGCCCGAACACTGAAGCTTTCTTT.

The chain carries TRBV5-6 and TRBJ1-6; no clear D gene. CDR3 length: 13 residues. V was shortened by 0 bases and J by 10 bases, with 8 bases between the two germline ends. CDR1 is SGHDT and CDR2 is YYEEEE in the germline V gene. The CDR3 bases are TGTGCCAGCAGCTTGGGGTGGAGGTCACCCCTCCACTTT. This encodes CASSLGWRSPLHF.

V and J are TRBV4-2 and TRBJ2-3; TRBD1 matches at 8 bases. The germline gives CDR1 LGHNA, CDR2 YNFKEQ. The CDR3 length is 15 residues. The V segment lost 4 bases and the J segment 6 bases; nucleotides outside the gene matches: 9. The CDR3 sequence: CASSRVQGAWDTQYF. In DNA form, the CDR3 reads TGTGCCAGCAGCCGCGTTCAGGGGGCGTGGGATACGCAGTATTTT.

The chain uses TRBV5-1 and TRBJ1-1; D gene ambiguous. The CDR3 spans 14 residues. Between the trimmed V and J ends, which lost 2 bases and 4 bases, there was a span of 12 bases. CDR1 SGHRS and CDR2 YFSETQ come from the germline V gene. The CDR3 region is CASSLEAHGTEAFF. CDR3 bases: TGCGCCAGCAGCTTAGAAGCTCACGGCACTGAAGCTTTCTTT.

This chain connects TRBV5-1 to TRBJ1-1; D ambiguous. The CDR3 totals 14 residues. The germline V gene encodes CDR1 SGHRS and CDR2 YFSETQ. Trimming cost V 2 bases and J 1 base, with 9 bases left between them. CDR3 loop: CASSFAQANTEAFF. DNA for the CDR3: TGCGCCAGCAGCTTTGCGCAGGCGAACACTGAAGCTTTCTTT.

This rearrangement joins TRBV27 to TRBJ1-1; D is undetermined. This CDR3 has 15 residues. V gave up 2 bases and J gave up 0 bases, with 10 bases separating them. In germline, CDR1 is MNHEY, CDR2 SMNVEV (reference sequence). The CDR3, as DNA: TGTGCCAGCAGTTTAATGGGAAGCATGAACACTGAAGCTTTCTTT. Its translation: CASSLMGSMNTEAFF.

The chain has TRBV24-1 and TRBJ2-2, with D possibly being TRBD1 (6 bases). This CDR3 contains 16 residues. Germline V gene sequence: CDR1 KGHDR, CDR2 SFDVKD. V dropped 4 bases and J dropped 0 bases, with 11 bases sitting between them. The CDR3 DNA sequence: TGTGCCACCAGTGAAGCGGACAGCACGAACACCGGGGAGCTGTTTTTT. Residues: CATSEADSTNTGELFF.

This clone was seen once. This sequence joins TRBV11-2 and TRBJ1-6; possible D gene TRBD1, 6 bases. The V gene's germline CDR1 is SGHAT and CDR2 FQNNGV. CDR3 length equals 15 residues. V was clipped by 3 bases and J by 13 bases, with 19 bases between them. CDR3 DNA: TGTGCCAGCAGCTTCGGGGGCGCCTATATATCGCCCCTCCACTTT. It is translated as CASSFGGAYISPLHF.

The chain joins TRBV19 to TRBJ1-3; 12 bases fit TRBD1. The germline V gene has CDR1 LNHDA and CDR2 SQIVND (reference sequence). This CDR3 has 18 amino acids. Germline trimming cut 6 bases from V and 0 bases from J; bases unmatched to any gene: 9. CDR3 nucleotide sequence: TGTGCCAGTAGCTTCTCCGGGACAGGGGGCGTCTCTGGAAACACCATATATTTT. Translating it yields CASSFSGTGGVSGNTIYF.

The chain links TRBV6-6 to TRBJ1-1; no clear D gene. Germline CDR1 MNHNY, CDR2 SVGAGI (reference sequence). This CDR3 is 15 amino acids long. Trimming removed 8 bases from V and 2 bases from J, with 18 bases in between. CDR3 nucleotide sequence: TGTGCCAGCCTGTCATGGTATTATGGAAACACTGAAGCTTTCTTT. Protein sequence: CASLSWYYGNTEAFF.

The rearrangement links TRBV12-3 or TRBV12-4 to TRBJ1-1; D remains unclear. The CDR3 has 12 residues. Trimming stripped 5 bases from V and 8 bases from J, with 12 bases between. Here the CDR3 reads CASSPYQVEAFF. The CDR3 region has the DNA TGTGCCAGCAGTCCCTACCAGGTGGAAGCTTTCTTT.

This clone was recorded a few times. The CDR3 region has the DNA TGTGCCAGCTCACCTGGGCGGCTGCGGGCCAACAACACTGAAGCTTTCTTT. Residues: CASSPGRLRANNTEAFF. The rearrangement uses TRBV18 and TRBJ1-1, with D uncertain. The CDR3 has 17 residues. The germline V gene has CDR1 KGHSH and CDR2 LQKENI. Between the trimmed V and J ends, which lost 3 bases and 2 bases, there was a span of 19 bases.

V usage is TRBV5-8 and J usage is TRBJ2-6; TRBD1 is a possible D gene (6 bases). CDR1 SGHTS and CDR2 YDEGEE come from the germline V gene. CDR3 size: 17 residues. V shed 2 bases and J shed 0 bases, with 12 bases lying between them. The CDR3 sequence: CASSLSGASSGANVLTF. As DNA, the CDR3 is TGTGCCAGCAGCTTATCAGGGGCGAGCTCTGGGGCCAACGTCCTGACTTTC.

The J gene is TRBJ2-1, the V gene TRBV10-1, with TRBD1 matching 10 bases. The CDR3 is made up of 15 amino acids. Germline trimming cut 6 bases from V and 8 bases from J; bases unmatched to any gene: 10. Germline V CDR1 and CDR2: WNHNN, SYGVQD (reference sequence). CDR3 residues: CASRATRDRGDEQFF. The CDR3 nucleotides read TGCGCCAGCAGAGCAACCCGGGACAGGGGAGATGAGCAGTTCTTC.

The gene calls are TRBV5-4 and TRBJ2-7; D uncertain. V dropped 0 bases and J dropped 6 bases, with 10 bases sitting between them. CDR3 length: 13 residues. Germline V gene data show CDR1 as SGHNT and CDR2 as YYREEE (reference sequence). The CDR3 loop reads CASSLGTSGEQYF. The DNA of the CDR3 is TGTGCCAGCAGCTTGGGTACCTCCGGCGAGCAGTACTTC.

V is TRBV11-2 and J is TRBJ2-7; D unresolved. Germline lookup yields CDR1 SGHAT and CDR2 FQNNGV. The CDR3 covers 14 residues. V lost 5 bases and J lost 0, with 11 bases in between. CDR3 protein: CASSLGFSSYEQYF. Written as DNA, the CDR3 is TGTGCCAGCAGCCTGGGATTCAGCTCCTACGAGCAGTACTTC.

The genes are TRBV6-6 and TRBJ1-4, with D unclear. The V gene's germline CDR1 is MNHNY and CDR2 SVGAGI (reference sequence). This CDR3 contains 15 residues. V was shortened by 0 bases and J by 4 bases, with 9 bases between the two germline ends. The CDR3 reads CASSYSEGLNEKLFF. CDR3 bases: TGTGCCAGCAGTTACTCAGAGGGCCTTAATGAAAAACTGTTTTTT.